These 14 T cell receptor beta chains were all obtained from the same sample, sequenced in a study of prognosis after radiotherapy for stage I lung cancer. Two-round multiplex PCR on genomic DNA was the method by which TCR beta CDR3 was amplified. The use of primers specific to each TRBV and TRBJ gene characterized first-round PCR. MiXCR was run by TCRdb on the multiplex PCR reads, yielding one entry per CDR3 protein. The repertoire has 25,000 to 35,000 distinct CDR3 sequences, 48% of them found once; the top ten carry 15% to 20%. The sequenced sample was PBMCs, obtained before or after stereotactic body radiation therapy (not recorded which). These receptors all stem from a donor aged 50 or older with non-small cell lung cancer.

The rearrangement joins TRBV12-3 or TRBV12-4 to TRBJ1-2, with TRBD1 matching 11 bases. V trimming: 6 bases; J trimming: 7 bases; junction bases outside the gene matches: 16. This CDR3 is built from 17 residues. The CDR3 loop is CASRPSPDRGLLCGYTF. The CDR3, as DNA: TGTGCCAGCAGACCTTCCCCGGACAGGGGGCTTTTATGTGGCTACACCTTC.

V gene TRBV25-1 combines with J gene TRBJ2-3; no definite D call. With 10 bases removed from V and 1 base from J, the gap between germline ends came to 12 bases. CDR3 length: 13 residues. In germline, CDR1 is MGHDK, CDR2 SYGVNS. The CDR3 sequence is CATITRGTDTQYF. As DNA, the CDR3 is TGTGCCACCATTACACGGGGCACAGATACGCAGTATTTT.

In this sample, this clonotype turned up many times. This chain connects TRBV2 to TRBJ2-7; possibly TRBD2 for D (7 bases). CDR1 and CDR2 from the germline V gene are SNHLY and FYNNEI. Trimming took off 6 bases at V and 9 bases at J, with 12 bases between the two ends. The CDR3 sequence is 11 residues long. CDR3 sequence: CASRGGAVQYF. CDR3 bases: TGTGCCAGCAGGGGGGGGGCGGTGCAGTACTTC.

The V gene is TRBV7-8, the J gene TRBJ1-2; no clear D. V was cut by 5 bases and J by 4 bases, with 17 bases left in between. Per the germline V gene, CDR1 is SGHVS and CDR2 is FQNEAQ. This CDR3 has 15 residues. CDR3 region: CASSPQAMLGYGYTF. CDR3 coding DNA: TGTGCCAGCAGCCCGCAAGCCATGCTCGGCTATGGCTACACCTTC.

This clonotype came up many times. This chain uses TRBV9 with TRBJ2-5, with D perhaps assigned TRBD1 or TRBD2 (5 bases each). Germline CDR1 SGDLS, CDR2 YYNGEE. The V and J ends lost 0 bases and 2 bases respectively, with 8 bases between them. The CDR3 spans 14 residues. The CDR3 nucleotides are TGTGCCAGCAGCGTAGGGGGCGGGCAAGAGACCCAGTACTTC. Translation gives CASSVGGGQETQYF.

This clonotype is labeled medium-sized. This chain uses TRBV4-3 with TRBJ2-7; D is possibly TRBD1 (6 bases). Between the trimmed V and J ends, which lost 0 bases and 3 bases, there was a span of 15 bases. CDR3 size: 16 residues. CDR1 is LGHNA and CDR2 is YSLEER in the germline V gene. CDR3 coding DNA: TGCGCCAGCAGCCAAGATATAAGCAGGGGTCTCTACGAGCAGTACTTC. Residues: CASSQDISRGLYEQYF.

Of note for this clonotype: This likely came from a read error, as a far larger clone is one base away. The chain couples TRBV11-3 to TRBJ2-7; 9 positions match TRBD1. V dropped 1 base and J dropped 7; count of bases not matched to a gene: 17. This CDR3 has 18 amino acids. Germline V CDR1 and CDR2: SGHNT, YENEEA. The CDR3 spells CASSLGHRGQTYYNEQYF. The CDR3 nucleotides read TGTGCCAGCAGCTTAGGGCACAGGGGGCAAACGTATTACAATGAGCAGTACTTC.

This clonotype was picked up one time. The chain's CDR3 is CAGGGVTPVNTIYF. CDR3 sequence (DNA): TGTGCCGGGGGGGGAGTCACCCCTGTAAACACCATATATTTT. The chain couples TRBV7-8 to TRBJ1-3; D is perhaps TRBD1 (5 bases). The CDR3 has 14 residues. Trimming pared 11 bases from V and 6 bases from J, leaving 20 bases between. Germline V gives CDR1 SGHVS, CDR2 FQNEAQ.

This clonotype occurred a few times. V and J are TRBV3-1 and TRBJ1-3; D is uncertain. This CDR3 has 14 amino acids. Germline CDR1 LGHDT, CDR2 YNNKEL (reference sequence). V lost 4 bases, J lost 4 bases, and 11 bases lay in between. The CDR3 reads CASSPGRMGNTIYF. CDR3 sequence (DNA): TGTGCCAGCAGCCCAGGCCGGATGGGAAACACCATATATTTT. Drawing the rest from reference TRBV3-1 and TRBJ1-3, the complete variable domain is DTAVSQTPKYLVTQMGNDKSIKCEQNLGHDTMYWYKQDSKKFLKIMFSYNNKELIINETVPNRFSPKSPDKAHLNLHINSLELGDSAVYFCASSPGRMGNTIYFGEGSWLTVV.

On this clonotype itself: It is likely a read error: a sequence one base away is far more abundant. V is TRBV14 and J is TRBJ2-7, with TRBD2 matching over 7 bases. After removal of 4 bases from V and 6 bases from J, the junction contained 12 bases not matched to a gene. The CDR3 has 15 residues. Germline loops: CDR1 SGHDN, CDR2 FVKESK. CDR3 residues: CASSRVVAGELEQYF. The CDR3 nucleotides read TGTGCCAGCAGCCGGGTCGTTGCGGGAGAACTCGAGCAGTACTTC.

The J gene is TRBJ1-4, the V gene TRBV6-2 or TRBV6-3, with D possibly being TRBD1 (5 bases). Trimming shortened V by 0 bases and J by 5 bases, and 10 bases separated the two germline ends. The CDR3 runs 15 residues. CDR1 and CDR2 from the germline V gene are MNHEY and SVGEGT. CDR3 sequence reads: CASSYSGLPNEKLFF. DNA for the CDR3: TGTGCCAGCAGTTACTCGGGGCTTCCAAATGAAAAACTGTTTTTT.

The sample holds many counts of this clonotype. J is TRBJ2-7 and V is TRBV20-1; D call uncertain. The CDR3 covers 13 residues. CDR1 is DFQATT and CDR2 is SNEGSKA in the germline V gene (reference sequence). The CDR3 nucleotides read TGCAGGGCCTGGTCCGGCGGATTGGGCGAGCAGTACTTC. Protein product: CRAWSGGLGEQYF.

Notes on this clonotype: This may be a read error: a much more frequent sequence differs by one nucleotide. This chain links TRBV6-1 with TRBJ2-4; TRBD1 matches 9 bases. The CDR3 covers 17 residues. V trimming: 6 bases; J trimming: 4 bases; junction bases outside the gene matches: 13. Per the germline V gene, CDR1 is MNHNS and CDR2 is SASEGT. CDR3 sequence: CASRQPRTGDRKNIQYF. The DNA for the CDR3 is TGTGCCAGCAGACAACCCCGGACAGGGGACCGAAAAAACATTCAGTACTTC.

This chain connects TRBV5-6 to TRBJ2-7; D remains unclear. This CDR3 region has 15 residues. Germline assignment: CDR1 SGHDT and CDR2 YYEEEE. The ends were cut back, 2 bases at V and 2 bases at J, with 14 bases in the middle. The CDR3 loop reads CASSFRDDLTYEQYF. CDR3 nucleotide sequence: TGTGCCAGCAGCTTTAGGGATGACTTGACCTACGAGCAGTACTTC.